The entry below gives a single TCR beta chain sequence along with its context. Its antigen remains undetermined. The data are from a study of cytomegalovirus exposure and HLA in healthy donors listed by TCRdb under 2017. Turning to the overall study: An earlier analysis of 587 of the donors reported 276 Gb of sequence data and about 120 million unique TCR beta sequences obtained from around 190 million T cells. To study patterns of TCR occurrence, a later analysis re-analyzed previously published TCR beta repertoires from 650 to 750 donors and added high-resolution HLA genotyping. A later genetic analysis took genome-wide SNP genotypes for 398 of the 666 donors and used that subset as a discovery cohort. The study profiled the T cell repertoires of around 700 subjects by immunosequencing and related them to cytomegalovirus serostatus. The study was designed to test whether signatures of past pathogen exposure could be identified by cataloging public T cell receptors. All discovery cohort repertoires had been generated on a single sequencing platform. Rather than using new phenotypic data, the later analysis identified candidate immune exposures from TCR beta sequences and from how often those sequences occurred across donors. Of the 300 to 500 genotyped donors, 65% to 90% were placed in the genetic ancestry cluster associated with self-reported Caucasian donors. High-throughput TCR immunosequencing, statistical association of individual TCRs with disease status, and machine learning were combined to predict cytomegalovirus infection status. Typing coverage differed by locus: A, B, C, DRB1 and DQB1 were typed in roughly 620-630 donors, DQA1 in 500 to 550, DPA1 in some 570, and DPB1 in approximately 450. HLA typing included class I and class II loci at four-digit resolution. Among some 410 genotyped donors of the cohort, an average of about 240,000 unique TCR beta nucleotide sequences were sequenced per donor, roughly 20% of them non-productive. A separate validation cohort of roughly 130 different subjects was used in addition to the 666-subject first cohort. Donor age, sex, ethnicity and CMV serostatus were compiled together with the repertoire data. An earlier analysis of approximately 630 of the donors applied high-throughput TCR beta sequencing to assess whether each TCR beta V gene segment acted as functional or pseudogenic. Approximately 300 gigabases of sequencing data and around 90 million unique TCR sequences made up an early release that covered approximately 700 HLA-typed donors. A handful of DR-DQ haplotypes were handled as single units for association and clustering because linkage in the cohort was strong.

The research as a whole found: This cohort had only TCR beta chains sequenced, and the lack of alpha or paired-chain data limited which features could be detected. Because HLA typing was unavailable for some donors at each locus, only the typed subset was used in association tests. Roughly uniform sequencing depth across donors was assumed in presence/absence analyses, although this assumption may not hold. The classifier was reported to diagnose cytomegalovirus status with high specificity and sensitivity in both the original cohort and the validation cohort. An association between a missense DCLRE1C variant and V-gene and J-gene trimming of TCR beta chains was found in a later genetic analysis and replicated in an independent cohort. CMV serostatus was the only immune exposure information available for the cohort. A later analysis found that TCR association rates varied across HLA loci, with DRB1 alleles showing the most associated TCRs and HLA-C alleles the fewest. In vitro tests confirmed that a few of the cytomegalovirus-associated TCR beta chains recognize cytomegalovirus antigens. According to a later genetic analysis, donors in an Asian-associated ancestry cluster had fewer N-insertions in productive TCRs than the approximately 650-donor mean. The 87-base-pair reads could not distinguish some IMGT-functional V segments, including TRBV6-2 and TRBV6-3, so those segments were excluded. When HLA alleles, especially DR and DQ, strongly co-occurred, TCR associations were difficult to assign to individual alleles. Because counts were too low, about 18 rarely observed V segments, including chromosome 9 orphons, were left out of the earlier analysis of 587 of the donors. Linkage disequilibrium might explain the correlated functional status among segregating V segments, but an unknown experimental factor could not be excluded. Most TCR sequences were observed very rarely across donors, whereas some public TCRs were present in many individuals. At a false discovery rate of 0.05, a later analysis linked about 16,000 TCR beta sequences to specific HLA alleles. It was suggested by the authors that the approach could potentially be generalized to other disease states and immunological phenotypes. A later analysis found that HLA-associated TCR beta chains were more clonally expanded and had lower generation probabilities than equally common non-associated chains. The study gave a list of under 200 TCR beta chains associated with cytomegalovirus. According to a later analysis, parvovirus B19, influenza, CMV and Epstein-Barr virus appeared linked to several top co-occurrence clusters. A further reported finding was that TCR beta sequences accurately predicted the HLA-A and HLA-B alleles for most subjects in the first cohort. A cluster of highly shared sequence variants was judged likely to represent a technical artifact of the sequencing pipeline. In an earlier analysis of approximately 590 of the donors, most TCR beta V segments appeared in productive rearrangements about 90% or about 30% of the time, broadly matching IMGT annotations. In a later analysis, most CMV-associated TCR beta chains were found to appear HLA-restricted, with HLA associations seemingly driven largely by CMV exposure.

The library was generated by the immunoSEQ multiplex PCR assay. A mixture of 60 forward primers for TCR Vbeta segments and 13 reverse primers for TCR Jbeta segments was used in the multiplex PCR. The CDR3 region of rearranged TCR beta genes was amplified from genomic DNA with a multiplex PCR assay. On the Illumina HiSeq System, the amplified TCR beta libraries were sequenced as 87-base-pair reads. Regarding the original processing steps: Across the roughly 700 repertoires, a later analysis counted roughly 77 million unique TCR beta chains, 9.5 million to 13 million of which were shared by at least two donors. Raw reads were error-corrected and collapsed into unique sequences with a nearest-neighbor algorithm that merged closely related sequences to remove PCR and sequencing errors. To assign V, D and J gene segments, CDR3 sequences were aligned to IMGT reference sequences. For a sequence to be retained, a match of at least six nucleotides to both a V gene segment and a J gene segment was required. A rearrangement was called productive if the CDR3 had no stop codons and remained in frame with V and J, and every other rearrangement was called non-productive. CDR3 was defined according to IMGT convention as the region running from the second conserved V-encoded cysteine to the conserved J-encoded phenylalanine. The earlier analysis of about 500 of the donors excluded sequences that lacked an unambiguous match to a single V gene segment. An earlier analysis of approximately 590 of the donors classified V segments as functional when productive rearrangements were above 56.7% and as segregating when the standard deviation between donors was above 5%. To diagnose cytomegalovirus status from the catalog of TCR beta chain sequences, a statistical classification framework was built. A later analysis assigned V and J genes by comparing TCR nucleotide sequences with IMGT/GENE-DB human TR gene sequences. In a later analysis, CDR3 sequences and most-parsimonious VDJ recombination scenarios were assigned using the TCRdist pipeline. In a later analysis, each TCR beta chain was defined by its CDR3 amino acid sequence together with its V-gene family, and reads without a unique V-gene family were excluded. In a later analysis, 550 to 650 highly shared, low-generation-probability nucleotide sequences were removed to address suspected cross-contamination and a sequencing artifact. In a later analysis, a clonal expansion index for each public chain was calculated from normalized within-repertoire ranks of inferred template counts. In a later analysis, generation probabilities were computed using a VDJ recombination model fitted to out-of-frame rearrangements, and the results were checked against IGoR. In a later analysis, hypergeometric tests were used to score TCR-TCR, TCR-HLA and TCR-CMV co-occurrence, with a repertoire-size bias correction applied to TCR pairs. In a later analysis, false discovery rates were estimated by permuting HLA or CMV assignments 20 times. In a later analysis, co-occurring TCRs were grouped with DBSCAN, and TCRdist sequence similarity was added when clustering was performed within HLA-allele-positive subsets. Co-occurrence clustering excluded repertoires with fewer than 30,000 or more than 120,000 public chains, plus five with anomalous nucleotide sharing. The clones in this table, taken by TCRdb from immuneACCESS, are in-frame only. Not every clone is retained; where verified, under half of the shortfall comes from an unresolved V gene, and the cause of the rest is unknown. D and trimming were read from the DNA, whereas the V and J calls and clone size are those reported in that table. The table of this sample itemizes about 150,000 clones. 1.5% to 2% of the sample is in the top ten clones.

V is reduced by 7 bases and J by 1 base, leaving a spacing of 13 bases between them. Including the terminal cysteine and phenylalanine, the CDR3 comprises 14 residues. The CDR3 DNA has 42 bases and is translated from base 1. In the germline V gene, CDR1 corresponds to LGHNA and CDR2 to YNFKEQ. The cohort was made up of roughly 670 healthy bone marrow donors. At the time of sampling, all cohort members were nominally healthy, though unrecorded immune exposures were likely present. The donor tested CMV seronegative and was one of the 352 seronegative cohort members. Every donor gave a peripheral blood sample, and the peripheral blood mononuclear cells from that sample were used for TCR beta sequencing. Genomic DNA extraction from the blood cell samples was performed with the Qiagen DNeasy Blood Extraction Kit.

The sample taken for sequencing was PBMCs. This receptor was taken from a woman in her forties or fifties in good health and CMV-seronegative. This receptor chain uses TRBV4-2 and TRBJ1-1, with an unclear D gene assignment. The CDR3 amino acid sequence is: CASNQAGRNTEAFF. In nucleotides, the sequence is TGTGCCAGCAACCAGGCTGGGAGGAACACTGAAGCTTTCTTT.